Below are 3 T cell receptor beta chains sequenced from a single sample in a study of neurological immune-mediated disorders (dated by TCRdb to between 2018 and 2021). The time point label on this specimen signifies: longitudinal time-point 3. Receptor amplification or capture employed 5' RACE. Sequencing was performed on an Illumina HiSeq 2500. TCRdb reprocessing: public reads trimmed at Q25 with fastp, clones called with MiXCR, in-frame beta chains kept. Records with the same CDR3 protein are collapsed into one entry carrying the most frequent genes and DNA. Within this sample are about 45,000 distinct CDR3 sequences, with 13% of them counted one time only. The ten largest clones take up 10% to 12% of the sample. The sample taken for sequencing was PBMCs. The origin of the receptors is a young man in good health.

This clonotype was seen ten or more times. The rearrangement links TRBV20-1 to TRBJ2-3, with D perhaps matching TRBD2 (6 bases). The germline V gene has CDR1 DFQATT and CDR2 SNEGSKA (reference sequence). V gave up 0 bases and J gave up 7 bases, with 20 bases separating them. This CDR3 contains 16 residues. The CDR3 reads CSARDWNGGLLYTQYF. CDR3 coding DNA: TGCAGTGCTAGAGATTGGAATGGGGGACTCTTATATACGCAGTATTTT.

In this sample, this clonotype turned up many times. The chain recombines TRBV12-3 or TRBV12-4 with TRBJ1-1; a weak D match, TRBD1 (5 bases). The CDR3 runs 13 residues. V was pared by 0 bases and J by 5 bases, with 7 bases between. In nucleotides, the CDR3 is TGTGCCAGCAGTTTAGCGAGGGGAACTGAAGCTTTCTTT. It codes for CASSLARGTEAFF.

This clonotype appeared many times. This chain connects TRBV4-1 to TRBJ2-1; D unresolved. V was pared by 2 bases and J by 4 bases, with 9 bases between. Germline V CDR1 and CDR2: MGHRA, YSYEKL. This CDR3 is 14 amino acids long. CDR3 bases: TGCGCCAGCAGCCAATCGACAAATTACAATGAGCAGTTCTTC. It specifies CASSQSTNYNEQFF.